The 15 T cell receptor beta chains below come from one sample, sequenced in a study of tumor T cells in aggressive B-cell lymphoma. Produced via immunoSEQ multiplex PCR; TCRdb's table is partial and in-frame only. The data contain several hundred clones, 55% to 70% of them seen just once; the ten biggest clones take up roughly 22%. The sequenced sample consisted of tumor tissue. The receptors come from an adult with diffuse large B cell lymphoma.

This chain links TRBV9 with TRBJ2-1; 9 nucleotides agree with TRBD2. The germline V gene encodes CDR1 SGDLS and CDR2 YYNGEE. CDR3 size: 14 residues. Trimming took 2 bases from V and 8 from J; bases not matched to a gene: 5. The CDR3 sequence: CASSVAGGPDEQFF. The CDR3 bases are TGTGCCAGCAGCGTTGCGGGGGGGCCCGATGAGCAGTTCTTC. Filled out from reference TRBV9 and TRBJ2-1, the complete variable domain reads DSGVTQTPKHLITATGQRVTLRCSPRSGDLSVYWYQQSLDQGLQFLIQYYNGEERAKGNILERFSAQQFPDLHSELNLSSLELGDSALYFCASSVAGGPDEQFFGPGTRLTVL.

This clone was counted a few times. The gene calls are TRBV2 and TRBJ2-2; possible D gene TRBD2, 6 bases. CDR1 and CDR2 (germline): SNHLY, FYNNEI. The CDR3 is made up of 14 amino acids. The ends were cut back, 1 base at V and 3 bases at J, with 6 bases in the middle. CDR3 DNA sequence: TGTGCCAGCAGTGAAGGGGGGGACACCGGGGAGCTGTTTTTT. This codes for CASSEGGDTGELFF.

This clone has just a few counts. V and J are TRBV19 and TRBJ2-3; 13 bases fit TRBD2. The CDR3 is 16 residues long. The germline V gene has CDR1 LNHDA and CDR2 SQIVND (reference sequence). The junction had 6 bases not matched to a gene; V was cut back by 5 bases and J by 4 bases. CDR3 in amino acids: CASSSGLAGAADTQYF. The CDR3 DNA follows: TGTGCCAGTAGTTCCGGACTAGCGGGGGCGGCAGATACGCAGTATTTT. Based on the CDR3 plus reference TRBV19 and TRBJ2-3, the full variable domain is DGGITQSPKYLFRKEGQNVTLSCEQNLNHDAMYWYRQDPGQGLRLIYYSQIVNDFQKGDIAEGYSVSREKKESFPLTVTSAQKNPTAFYLCASSSGLAGAADTQYFGPGTRLTVL.

The CDR3 nucleotides are TGTGCCAGCAGCTTAGGCGGGGGACAGGGATTTCTTAACGACTACGAGCAGTACTTC. This codes for CASSLGGGQGFLNDYEQYF. This chain connects TRBV11-2 to TRBJ2-7, with TRBD1 matching 9 bases. The CDR3 has 19 residues. Germline assignment: CDR1 SGHAT and CDR2 FQNNGV. Trimming at V came to 1 base and at J to 3 bases, leaving 16 bases not matched to a gene.

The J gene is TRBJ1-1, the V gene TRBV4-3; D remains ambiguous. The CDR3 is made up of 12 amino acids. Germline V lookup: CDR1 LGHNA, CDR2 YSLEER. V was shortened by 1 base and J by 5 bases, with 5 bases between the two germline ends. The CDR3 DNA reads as TGCGCCAGCAGCCAAGGGGCTACTGAAGCTTTCTTT. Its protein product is CASSQGATEAFF.

The CDR3: CASSYSSRQETQYF. The CDR3 region has the DNA TGTGCCAGCAGTTACTCGAGTCGACAAGAGACCCAGTACTTC. This chain links TRBV6-6 with TRBJ2-5; no reliable D call. V lost 0 bases to trimming and J lost 2 bases, with 7 bases between them. The germline CDR1 and CDR2 sequences are MNHNY and SVGAGI (reference sequence). The CDR3 contains 14 residues.

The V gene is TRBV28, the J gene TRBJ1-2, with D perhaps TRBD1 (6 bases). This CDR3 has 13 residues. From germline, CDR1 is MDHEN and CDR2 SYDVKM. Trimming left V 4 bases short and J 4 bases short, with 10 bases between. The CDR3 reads CASSSGTRYGYTF. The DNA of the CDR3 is TGTGCCAGCAGTTCAGGGACACGCTATGGCTACACCTTC.

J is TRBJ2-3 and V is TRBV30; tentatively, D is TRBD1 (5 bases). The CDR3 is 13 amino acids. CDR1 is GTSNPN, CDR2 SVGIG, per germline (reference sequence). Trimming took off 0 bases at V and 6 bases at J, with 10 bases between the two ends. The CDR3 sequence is CAWSVGWGDTQYF. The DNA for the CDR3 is TGTGCCTGGAGTGTCGGGTGGGGCGATACGCAGTATTTT.

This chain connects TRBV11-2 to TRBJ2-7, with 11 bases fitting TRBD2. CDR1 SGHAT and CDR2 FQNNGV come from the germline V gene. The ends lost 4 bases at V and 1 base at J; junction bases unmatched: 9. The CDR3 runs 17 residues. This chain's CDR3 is CASSSQTSGRRSYEQYF. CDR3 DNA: TGTGCCAGCAGCTCTCAAACTAGCGGGAGACGGTCCTACGAGCAGTACTTC.

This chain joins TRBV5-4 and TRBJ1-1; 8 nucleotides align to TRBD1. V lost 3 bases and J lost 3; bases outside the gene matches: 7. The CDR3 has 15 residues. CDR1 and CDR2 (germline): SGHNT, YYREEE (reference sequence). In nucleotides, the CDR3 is TGTGCCAGCAGCTCCCCCTGGGGACAGGACACTGAAGCTTTCTTT. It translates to CASSSPWGQDTEAFF.

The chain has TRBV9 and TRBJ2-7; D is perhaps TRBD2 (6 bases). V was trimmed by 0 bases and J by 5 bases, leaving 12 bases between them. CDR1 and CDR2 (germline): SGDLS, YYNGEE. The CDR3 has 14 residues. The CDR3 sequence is CASSVAGGWDEQYF. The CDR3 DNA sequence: TGTGCCAGCAGCGTAGCCGGGGGTTGGGACGAGCAGTACTTC.

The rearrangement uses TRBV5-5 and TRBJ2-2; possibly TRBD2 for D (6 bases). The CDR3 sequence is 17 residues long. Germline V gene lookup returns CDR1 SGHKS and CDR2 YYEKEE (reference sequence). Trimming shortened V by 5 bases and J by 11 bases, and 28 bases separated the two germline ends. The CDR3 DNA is TGTGCCAGCAGTTGGGATGCTCGAGCGGGCCCCTCCAGAGAGCTGTTTTTT. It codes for CASSWDARAGPSRELFF.

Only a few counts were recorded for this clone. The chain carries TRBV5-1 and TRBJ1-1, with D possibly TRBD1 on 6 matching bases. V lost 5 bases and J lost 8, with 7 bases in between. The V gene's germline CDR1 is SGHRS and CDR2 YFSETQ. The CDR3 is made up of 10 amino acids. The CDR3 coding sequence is TGCGCCAGCAGGGGGGCGGAAGCTTTCTTT. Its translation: CASRGAEAFF.

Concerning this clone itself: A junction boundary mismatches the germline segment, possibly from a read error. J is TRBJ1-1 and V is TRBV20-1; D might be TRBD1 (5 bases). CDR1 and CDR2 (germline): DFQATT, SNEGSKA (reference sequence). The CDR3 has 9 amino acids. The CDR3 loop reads CSAAIGRGF. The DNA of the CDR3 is TGCAGTGCTGCCATAGGCCGGGGGTTT.

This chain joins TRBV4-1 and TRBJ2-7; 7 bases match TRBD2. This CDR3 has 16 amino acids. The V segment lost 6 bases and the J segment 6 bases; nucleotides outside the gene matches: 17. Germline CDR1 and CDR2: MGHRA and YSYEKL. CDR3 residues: CASRLYGASGLGEQYF. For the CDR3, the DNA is TGCGCCAGCAGATTATACGGGGCTAGCGGCCTAGGCGAGCAGTACTTC.